This T cell receptor (beta chain) is from a study of regulatory T cells in long-lasting Graves disease. Broader study findings: Gene preferences differed: TRBV28, TRBJ1-2, TRBJ2-5 in persistent cases.

This clonotype appeared many times. No antigen is known for it. To make TCR beta libraries, researchers used iRepertoire HTBI primers and Arm-PCR of CDR3 regions. Original processing notes: Identified across the samples were over 50 TRBV segments and 13 to 15 TRBJ segments. Via MiXCR, TCRdb re-called the multiplex PCR reads, giving one row per CDR3 protein. TCRdb's processing, not the authors' own work, is the source of the V and J calls. The table lists roughly 400,000 distinct CDR3 sequences, roughly 17% of them singletons, with under 30% in the top ten. Germline V lookup: CDR1 MDHEN, CDR2 SYDVKM. V shed 7 bases and J 4 bases; nucleotides not matched to a gene: 9. CDR3 length: 15 residues. Stated time point: newly diagnosed GD, antithyroid drugs for less than 3 months. With RNA extracted from PBMCs as input, the TCR library was made. The data were also submitted as part of a second study, on T cells in Graves' hyperthyroidism and ophthalmopathy. That source adds: Aged 18 to 65, the patients had hyperthyroidism that was newly diagnosed and had lasted under 2 months. The model anticipated ophthalmopathy a median approximately six months pre-onset.

The specimen comprised peripheral blood mononuclear cells (PBMCs), sampled at new diagnosis, from a patient treated with antithyroid drugs. The clonotype originates from a woman aged 18 to 35 with Graves disease. The rearrangement joins TRBV28 to TRBJ2-7; the match to TRBD1 covers 11 bases. The CDR3 nucleotides are TGTGCCAGCACCAACGCCGGGACAGGGGGTTACGAGCAGTACTTC. Its translation is CASTNAGTGGYEQYF.